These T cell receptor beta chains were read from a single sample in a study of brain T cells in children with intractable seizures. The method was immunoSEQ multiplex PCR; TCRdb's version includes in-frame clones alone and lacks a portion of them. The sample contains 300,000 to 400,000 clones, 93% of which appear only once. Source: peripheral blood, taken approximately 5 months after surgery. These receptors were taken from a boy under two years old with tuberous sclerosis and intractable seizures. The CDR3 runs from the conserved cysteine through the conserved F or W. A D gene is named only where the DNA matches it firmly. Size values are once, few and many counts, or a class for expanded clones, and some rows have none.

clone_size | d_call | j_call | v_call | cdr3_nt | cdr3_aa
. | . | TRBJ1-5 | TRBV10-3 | TGTGCCATCAGTGAGGGTTCTAGCAATCAGCCCCAGCATTTT | CAISEGSSNQPQHF
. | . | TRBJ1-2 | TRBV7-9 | TGTGCCAGCAGCTTTGCCTCCCGGGGCTATGGCTACACCTTC | CASSFASRGYGYTF
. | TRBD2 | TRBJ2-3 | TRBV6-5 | TGTGCCAGCAGTTACGGCCTAGCGGCCTCATTAGATACGCAGTATTTT | CASSYGLAASLDTQYF
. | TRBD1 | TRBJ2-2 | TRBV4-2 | TGTGCCAGCAGCCAGGGACAGGGGGAGGCCGGGGAGCTGTTTTTT | CASSQGQGEAGELFF
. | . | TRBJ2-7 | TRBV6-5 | TGTGCCAGCAGTACGCCGGACAGTTCCTACGAGCAGTACTTC | CASSTPDSSYEQYF
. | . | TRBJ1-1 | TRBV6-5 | TGTGCCAGCAGCCATCTCACTGAAGCTTTCTTT | CASSHLTEAFF
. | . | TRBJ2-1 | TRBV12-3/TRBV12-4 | TGTGCCAGCAGTTCTACAGGTAATGAGCAGTTCTTC | CASSSTGNEQFF
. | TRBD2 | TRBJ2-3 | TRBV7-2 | TGTGCCAGCAGCTTAGTCCCAGCGGGGTACACAGATACGCAGTATTTT | CASSLVPAGYTDTQYF
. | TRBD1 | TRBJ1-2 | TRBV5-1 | TGCGCCAGCAGCCGACAGGGGCTCTATGGCTACACCTTC | CASSRQGLYGYTF
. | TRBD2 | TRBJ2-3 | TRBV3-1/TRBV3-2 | TGTGCCAGCAGCCAACTTAGCGGGAGTCAGCCAGATACGCAGTATTTT | CASSQLSGSQPDTQYF
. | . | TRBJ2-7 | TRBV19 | TGTGCCAGTAGTTCCGGGACACCTTTCAGCTCCTACGAGCAGTACTTC | CASSSGTPFSSYEQYF
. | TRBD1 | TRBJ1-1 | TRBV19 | TGTGCCAGTAGTGAGCCGGGACAGGGCGACACTGAAGCTTTCTTT | CASSEPGQGDTEAFF
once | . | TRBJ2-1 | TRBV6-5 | TGTGCCAGCGCCGACGGGACACCCGAGCAGTTCTTC | CASADGTPEQFF
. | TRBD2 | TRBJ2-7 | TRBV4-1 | TGCGCCAGCAGCCAAGATGCGCCTAGCGGTGACTACGAGCAGTACTTC | CASSQDAPSGDYEQYF
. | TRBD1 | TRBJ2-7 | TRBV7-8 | TGTGCCAGCAGCACAACAGGGGGGATAACGTCCTACGAGCAGTACTTC | CASSTTGGITSYEQYF
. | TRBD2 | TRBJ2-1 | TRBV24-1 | TGTGCCACCAGTGACCCTAGCGGGGGGGAGTGGGGGCAGTTCTTC | CATSDPSGGEWGQFF
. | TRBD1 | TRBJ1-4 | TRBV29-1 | TGCAGCGTTCAAGACAGGGGCAGGGGTGAAAAACTGTTTTTT | CSVQDRGRGEKLFF